The clone carrying this T cell receptor beta chain was observed a handful of times. The antigen is not known. 5'RACE, which relied on constant-segment primers, yielded TCR alpha and TCR beta cDNA libraries carrying sample barcodes and UMIs. MiXCR, applied by TCRdb to the 5' RACE reads, yields one record per CDR3 protein. The sample lists more than 300,000 distinct CDR3 sequences, less than 25% occurring once. This sample was included in a study of T-cell memory formation after mild COVID-19. Study background: Across donors, TCR clusters were largely donor specific. Study-level results: Some clones that responded turned up in pre-infection memory, which suggests that cross-reactive memory joined in. CD4+ bias marked clones expanding day 15 to 37, unlike balanced contracting clones.

Germline V gene lookup returns CDR1 LGHNA and CDR2 YSLEER. With 4 bases removed from V and 10 bases from J, the gap between germline ends came to 17 bases. The CDR3 covers 13 residues. Material for sequencing was PBMCs or a T cell subset sorted from them (not recorded which). This chain links TRBV4-3 with TRBJ2-7; possible D gene TRBD1, 6 bases. The sequence derives from a man aged 18 to 35 who had mild COVID-19 (a few samples of this study predate the infection). Cell type and time point are not known. The CDR3, as DNA: TGCGCCAGCAGCCTTGAACAGGGAGATAAACAGTACTTC. Translating it yields CASSLEQGDKQYF.